This T cell receptor beta chain was identified during a study of T cell changes during pregnancy in multiple sclerosis. The assay was immunoSEQ multiplex PCR, and TCRdb's table has in-frame clones only and misses some. This table has about 80,000 clones, just over 90% appearing once. Germline values: CDR1 SGHRS, CDR2 YFSETQ. V was shortened by 0 bases and J by 9 bases, with 16 bases between the two germline ends. This CDR3 spans 15 amino acids. This clone has a single count. This chain joins TRBV5-1 and TRBJ2-1, with D possibly TRBD2 on 6 matching bases. The specimen comprised peripheral blood, sampled after pregnancy. The source of this sequence is a female donor in good health, enrolled as a control in a pregnancy study. CDR3 nucleotide sequence: TGCGCCAGCAGCTTGGATGGGACGAGGGGAGGTGAGCAGTTCTTC. Its translation is CASSLDGTRGGEQFF. Using reference TRBV5-1 and TRBJ2-1 for the parts outside the CDR3, the full variable domain is KAGVTQTPRYLIKTRGQQVTLSCSPISGHRSVSWYQQTPGQGLQFLFEYFSETQRNKGNFPGRFSGRQFSNSRSEMNVSTLELGDSALYLCASSLDGTRGGEQFFGPGTRLTVL.